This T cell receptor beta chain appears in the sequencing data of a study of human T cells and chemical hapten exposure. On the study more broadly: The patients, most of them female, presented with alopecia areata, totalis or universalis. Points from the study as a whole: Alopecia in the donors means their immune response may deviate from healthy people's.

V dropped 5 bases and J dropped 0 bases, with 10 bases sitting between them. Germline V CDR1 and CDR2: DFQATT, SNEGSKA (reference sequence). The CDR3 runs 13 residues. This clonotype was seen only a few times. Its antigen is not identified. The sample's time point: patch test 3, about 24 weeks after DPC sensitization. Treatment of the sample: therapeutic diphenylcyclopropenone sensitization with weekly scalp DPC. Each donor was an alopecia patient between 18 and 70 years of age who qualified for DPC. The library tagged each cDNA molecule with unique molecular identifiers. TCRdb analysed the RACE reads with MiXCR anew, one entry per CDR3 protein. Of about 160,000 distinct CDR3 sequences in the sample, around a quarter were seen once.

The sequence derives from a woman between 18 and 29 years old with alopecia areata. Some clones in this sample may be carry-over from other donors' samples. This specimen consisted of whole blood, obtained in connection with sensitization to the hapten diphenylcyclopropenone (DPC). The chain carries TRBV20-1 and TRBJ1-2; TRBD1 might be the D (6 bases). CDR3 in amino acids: CSAVGTTNYGYTF. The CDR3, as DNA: TGCAGTGCTGTCGGGACAACTAACTATGGCTACACCTTC.